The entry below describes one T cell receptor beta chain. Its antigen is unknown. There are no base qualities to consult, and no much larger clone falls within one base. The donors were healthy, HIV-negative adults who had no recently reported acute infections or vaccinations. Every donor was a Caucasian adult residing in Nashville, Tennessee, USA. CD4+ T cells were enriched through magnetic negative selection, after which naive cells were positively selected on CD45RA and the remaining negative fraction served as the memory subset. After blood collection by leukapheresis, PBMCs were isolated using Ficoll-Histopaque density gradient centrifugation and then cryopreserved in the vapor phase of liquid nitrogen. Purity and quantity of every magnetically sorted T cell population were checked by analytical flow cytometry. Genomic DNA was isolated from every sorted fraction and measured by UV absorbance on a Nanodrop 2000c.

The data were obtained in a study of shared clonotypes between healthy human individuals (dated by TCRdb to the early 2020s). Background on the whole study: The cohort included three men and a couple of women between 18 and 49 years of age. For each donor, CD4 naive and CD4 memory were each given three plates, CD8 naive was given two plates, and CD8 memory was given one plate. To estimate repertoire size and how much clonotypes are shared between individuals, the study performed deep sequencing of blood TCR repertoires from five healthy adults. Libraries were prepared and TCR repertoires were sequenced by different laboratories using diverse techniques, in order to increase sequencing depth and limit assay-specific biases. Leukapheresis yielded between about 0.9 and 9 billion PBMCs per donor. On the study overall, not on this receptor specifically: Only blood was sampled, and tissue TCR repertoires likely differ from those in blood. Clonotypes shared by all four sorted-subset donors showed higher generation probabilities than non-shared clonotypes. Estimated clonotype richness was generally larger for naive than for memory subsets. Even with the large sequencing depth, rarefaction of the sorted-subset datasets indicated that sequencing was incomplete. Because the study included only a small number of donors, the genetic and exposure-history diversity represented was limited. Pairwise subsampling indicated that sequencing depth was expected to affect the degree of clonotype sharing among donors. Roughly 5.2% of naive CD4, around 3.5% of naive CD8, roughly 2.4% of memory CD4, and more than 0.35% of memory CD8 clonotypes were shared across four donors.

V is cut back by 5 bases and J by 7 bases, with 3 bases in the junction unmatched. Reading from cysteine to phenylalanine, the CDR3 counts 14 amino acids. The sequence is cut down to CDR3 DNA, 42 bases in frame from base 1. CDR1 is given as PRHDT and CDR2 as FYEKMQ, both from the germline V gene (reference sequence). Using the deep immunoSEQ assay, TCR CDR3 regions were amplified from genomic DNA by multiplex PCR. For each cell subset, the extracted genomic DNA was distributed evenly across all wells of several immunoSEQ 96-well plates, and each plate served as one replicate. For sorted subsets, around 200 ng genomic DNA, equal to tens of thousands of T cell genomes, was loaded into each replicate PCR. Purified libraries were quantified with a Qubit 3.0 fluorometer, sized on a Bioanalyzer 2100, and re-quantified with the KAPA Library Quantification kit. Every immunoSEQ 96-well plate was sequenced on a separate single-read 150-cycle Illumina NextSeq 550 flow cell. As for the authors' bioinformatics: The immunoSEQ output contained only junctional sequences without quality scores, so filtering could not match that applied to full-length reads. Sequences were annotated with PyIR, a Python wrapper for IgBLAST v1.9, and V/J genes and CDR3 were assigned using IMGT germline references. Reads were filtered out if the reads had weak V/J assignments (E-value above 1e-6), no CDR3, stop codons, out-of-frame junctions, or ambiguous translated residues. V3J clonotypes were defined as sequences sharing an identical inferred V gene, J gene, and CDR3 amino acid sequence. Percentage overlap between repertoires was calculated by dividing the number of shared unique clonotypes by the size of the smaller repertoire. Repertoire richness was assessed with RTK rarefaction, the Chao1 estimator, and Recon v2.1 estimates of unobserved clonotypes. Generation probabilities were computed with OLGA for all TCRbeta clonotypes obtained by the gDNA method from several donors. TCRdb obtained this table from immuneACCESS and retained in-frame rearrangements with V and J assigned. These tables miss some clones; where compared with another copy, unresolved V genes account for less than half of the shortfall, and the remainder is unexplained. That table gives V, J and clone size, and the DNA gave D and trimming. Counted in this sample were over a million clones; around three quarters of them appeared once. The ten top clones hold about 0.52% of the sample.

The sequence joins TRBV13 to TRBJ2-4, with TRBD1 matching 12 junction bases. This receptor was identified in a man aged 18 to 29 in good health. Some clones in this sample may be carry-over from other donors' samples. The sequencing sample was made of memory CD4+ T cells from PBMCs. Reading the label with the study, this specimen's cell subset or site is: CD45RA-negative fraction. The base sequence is TGTGCCAGCAGCCCCGGGACAGGGGGCAACATTCAGTACTTC. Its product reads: CASSPGTGGNIQYF.